These 7 T cell receptor beta chains were sequenced from one sample in a study of spatial heterogeneity in lung cancer. Study observations and caveats: One measure, the expanded intratumoral alpha and beta TCR count, tracked tumor mutation counts.

Time point denoted: sample taken at primary tumor resection. TCRdb re-analysed the 5' RACE reads in MiXCR, keeping a single row per CDR3 protein. Among about 13,000 distinct CDR3 sequences listed, 5.6% were seen once. For these TCRs, the target antigens are not known. Sequenced material: lung tumor tissue, taken at surgery. The receptors here all came from a female donor with early-stage non-small cell lung cancer.

This clonotype was observed many times. This beta chain is a stray sequence in a library constructed for alpha chains; its clone size is not meaningful. V and J are TRBV27 and TRBJ1-2; D unclear. This CDR3 has 15 residues. Germline V gives CDR1 MNHEY, CDR2 SMNVEV (reference sequence). Deletions cut 2 bases from V and 4 bases from J, with 14 bases between. In DNA, the CDR3 is TGTGCCAGCAGTTTAGATTGGAGTTTAGGCTATGGCTACACCTTC. Encoded protein: CASSLDWSLGYGYTF.

There are many counts of this clonotype. This beta chain turned up in a library designed for alpha chains; as an off-target read, its abundance says little. The chain carries TRBV4-1 and TRBJ2-1, with 8 bases matching TRBD2. There are 15 residues in the CDR3. V was pared by 5 bases and J by 0 bases, with 3 bases of the junction left unmatched. CDR1 MGHRA and CDR2 YSYEKL come from the germline V gene. CDR3 DNA: TGCGCCAGCAGCATAGCGGGGCTCTCCTACAATGAGCAGTTCTTC. It codes for CASSIAGLSYNEQFF.

Many counts were recorded for this clonotype. Little can be read into the size of this beta chain, an off-target read in a library designed for alpha chains. This rearrangement joins TRBV2 to TRBJ1-5; D is perhaps TRBD1 (5 bases). Germline V gene data show CDR1 as SNHLY and CDR2 as FYNNEI. V was clipped by 3 bases and J by 5 bases, with 8 bases between them. There are 13 residues in the CDR3. CDR3 loop: CASSDRVYQPQHF. CDR3 DNA sequence: TGTGCCAGCAGTGACAGGGTTTATCAGCCCCAGCATTTT.

Sample share makes this clonotype medium-sized (0.01 to 0.1%). Little can be read into the size of this beta chain, an off-target read in a library designed for alpha chains. V and J are TRBV29-1 and TRBJ2-1, with unresolved D. Trimming removed 3 bases from V and 0 bases from J, with 18 bases in between. The germline V gene has CDR1 SQVTM and CDR2 ANQGSEA. The CDR3 has 17 residues. This chain's CDR3 is CSVDNRARSYSYNEQFF. CDR3 nucleotides: TGCAGCGTTGATAATAGGGCTCGCAGTTACTCCTACAATGAGCAGTTCTTC.

In this sample, this clonotype is medium-sized. Because this beta chain is a stray read in a library intended to capture alpha chains, its abundance should not be given much weight. This CDR3 reads CASSYRGGYTF. The CDR3 DNA reads TGTGCCAGCAGTTACAGGGGTGGCTACACCTTC. The chain employs TRBV6-6 and TRBJ1-2, with D tentatively TRBD1 (5 bases). Trimming took off 2 bases at V and 7 bases at J, with 5 bases between the two ends. Germline-derived CDR1 and CDR2 are MNHNY and SVGAGI (reference sequence). This CDR3 has 11 residues.

This clonotype appeared many times. A library made for alpha chains picked up this beta chain off target, so its size means little. The V and J genes are TRBV12-5 and TRBJ2-2; D perhaps matches TRBD1 (5 bases). With 5 bases removed from V and 7 bases from J, the gap between germline ends came to 20 bases. This CDR3 region has 16 residues. CDR1 LGHNT and CDR2 FRNRAP come from the germline V gene. Here the CDR3 DNA reads TGTGCTAGTGGTCCTTCAGGGTTTCGAGTTGGCGGGGAGCTGTTTTTT. Translating gives CASGPSGFRVGGELFF.

By share, this clonotype ranks as medium-sized. In a library made to pick up alpha chains, this beta chain is a stray read with a size that means little. The chain links TRBV29-1 to TRBJ2-1; D uncertain. V gave up 4 bases and J gave up 6 bases, with 16 bases separating them. CDR1 is SQVTM, CDR2 ANQGSEA, per germline. This CDR3 contains 14 residues. The CDR3 loop reads CSVAGRYTSNEQFF. CDR3 sequence (DNA): TGCAGCGTTGCTGGGCGATATACAAGCAATGAGCAGTTCTTC.